This section outlines one TCR beta chain sequence together with its context. The data stem from a study of blood T cells in healthy people across ages. Together with a sample-barcoded 5' primer, a J-beta primer mix was included in a second PCR lasting roughly 6 to 12 cycles. TCRdb used MiXCR to reprocess the 5' RACE reads, holding one entry per CDR3 protein. The table records about 800,000 distinct CDR3 sequences, roughly 25% of them present only once. Between the trimmed V and J ends, which lost 4 bases and 1 base, there was a span of 14 bases. CDR1 MNHEY and CDR2 SVGAGI come from the germline V gene. The CDR3 contains 16 residues. The sample was also linked to a second study, of T cells of mothers and their children.

The specimen was blood. The receptor comes from a boy aged 10-17 years in good health. The rearrangement links TRBV6-5 to TRBJ1-3; a weak D match, TRBD1 (6 bases). Here the CDR3 reads CASSLRQAASGNTIYF. The CDR3 nucleotides are TGTGCCAGCAGTTTACGACAGGCGGCGTCTGGAAACACCATATATTTT.